One and the same sample provided the 7 T cell receptor beta chains below, sequenced in a study of T-cell reconstitution after alpha-beta-depleted transplantation in children. Unique molecular identifiers were incorporated during preparation of the TCRbeta library. TCRdb reprocessed the PCR reads with MiXCR, giving one entry per CDR3 protein. The sample has about 300,000 distinct CDR3 sequences; roughly a tenth are singletons. The sample here was PBMCs, taken before TCRalphabeta/CD19-depleted stem cell transplant. All receptors come from a boy in the first two years of life with acute myeloid leukemia, due to receive a stem cell transplant.

This clonotype appeared many times. The chain uses TRBV5-1 and TRBJ2-2; 9 bases map to TRBD2. This CDR3 has 16 amino acids. Germline CDR1 reads SGHRS; CDR2 reads YFSETQ. V lost 0 bases to trimming and J lost 6 bases; unmatched junction nucleotides: 6. The chain's CDR3 is CASSLARTSAPGELFF. In DNA form, the CDR3 reads TGCGCCAGCAGCTTGGCCCGGACTAGCGCGCCCGGGGAGCTGTTTTTT.

The table lists this clonotype with many counts. J is TRBJ1-1 and V is TRBV6-6; 8 nucleotides agree with TRBD1. Germline V lookup: CDR1 MNHNY, CDR2 SVGAGI (reference sequence). This CDR3 has 13 amino acids. The ends lost 4 bases at V and 5 bases at J; junction bases unmatched: 3. Here the CDR3 DNA reads TGTGCCAGCAGTTCAGGGGGCCGGACTGAAGCTTTCTTT. It specifies CASSSGGRTEAFF.

In this sample, this clonotype turned up many times. The V call is TRBV25-1, the J call TRBJ2-7; D ambiguous. Germline V gene sequence: CDR1 MGHDK, CDR2 SYGVNS. CDR3 length: 14 amino acids. V was trimmed by 3 bases and J by 0 bases, leaving 9 bases between them. CDR3 coding DNA: TGTGCCAGCAGTGATCACGGTTCCTCCTACGAGCAGTACTTC. As protein: CASSDHGSSYEQYF.

The CDR3, as DNA: TGCGCCAGCAGCCCGGACAGGGGGGAGAACTATGGCTACACCTTC. Its translation: CASSPDRGENYGYTF. This chain joins TRBV5-1 and TRBJ1-2; 10 bases are a match to TRBD1. Germline V gene sequence: CDR1 SGHRS, CDR2 YFSETQ. V dropped 4 bases and J dropped 2; count of bases not matched to a gene: 5. The CDR3 is 15 residues long.

The gene calls are TRBV27 and TRBJ2-2, with unresolved D. The CDR3 is 17 residues long. Germline CDR1 MNHEY, CDR2 SMNVEV (reference sequence). The V end was cut by 3 bases, the J end by 3 bases, with 17 bases between. The CDR3: CASSFRLKSSYTGELFF. CDR3 coding DNA: TGTGCCAGCAGTTTTAGGTTAAAATCATCTTACACCGGGGAGCTGTTTTTT.

This clonotype was counted at least ten times. The chain is built from TRBV24-1 and TRBJ2-5, with TRBD1 matching over 8 bases. Germline values: CDR1 KGHDR, CDR2 SFDVKD. The CDR3 loop spans 15 amino acids. Trimming at V came to 4 bases and at J to 5 bases, leaving 8 bases not matched to a gene. CDR3 sequence: CATSDPGQGSETQYF. The CDR3 DNA is TGTGCCACCAGTGACCCCGGACAGGGCAGTGAGACCCAGTACTTC.

A remark on this clonotype: At one of its ends the junction is not consistent with the germline gene, which may arise from a read error. The chain employs TRBV19 and TRBJ1-5; 8 bases are a match to TRBD1. The CDR3 consists of 16 residues. The germline V gene has CDR1 LNHDA and CDR2 SQIVND (reference sequence). CDR3: CPSTTRDRRFSQPQHF. The DNA for the CDR3 is TGTCCCAGTACAACTCGGGACAGGCGGTTTAGTCAGCCCCAGCATTTT.